The sequence of this T cell receptor (beta chain) was determined in a study of early T cells in non-severe SARS-CoV-2 infection. One entry per CDR3 protein, called by TCRdb with MiXCR from the 5' RACE reads. The sample carries about 10,000 distinct CDR3 sequences, approximately 4.4% recorded once. The V gene end was trimmed by 5 bases and the J gene end by 9 bases; junction bases not matched to a gene: 10. Germline values: CDR1 SGHRS, CDR2 YFSETQ. The CDR3 covers 14 residues. This receptor was identified in an adult who was a healthcare worker with PCR-confirmed SARS-CoV-2 infection or an uninfected control (not recorded which). The chain combines TRBV5-1 with TRBJ2-1; 8 bases are shared with TRBD2. Sequencing was done on a sample of whole blood. CDR3 nucleotides: TGCGCCAGCAGTTCGGGGACTAGGTCCACTGAGCAGTTCTTC. Protein product: CASSSGTRSTEQFF.